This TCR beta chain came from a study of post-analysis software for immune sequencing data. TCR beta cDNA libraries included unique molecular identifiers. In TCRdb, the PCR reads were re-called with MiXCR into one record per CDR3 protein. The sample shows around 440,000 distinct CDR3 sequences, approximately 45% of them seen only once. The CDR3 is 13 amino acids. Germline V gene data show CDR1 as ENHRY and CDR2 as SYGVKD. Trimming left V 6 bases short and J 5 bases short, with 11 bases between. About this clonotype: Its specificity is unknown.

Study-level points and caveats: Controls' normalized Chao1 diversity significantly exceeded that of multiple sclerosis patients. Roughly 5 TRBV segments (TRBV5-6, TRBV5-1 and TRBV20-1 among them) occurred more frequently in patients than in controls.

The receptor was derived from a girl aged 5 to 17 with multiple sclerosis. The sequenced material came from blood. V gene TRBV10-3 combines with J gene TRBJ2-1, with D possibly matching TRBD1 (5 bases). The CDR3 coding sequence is TGTGCCATCAGGCCGACAGACCACAATGAGCAGTTCTTC. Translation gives CAIRPTDHNEQFF.